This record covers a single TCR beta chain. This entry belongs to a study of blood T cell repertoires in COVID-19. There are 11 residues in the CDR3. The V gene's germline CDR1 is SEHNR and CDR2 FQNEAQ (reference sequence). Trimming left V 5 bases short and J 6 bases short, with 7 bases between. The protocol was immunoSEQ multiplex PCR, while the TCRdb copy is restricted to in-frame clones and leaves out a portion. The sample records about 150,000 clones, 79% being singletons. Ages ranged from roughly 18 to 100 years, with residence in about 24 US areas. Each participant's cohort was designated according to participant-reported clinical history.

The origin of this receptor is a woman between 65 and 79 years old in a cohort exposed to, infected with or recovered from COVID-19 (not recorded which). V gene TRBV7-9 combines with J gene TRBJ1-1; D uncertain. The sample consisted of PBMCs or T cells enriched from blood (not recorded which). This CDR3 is CASSRGPEAFF. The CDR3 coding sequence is TGTGCCAGCAGCCGAGGCCCTGAAGCTTTCTTT. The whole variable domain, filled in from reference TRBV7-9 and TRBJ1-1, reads DTGVSQNPRHKITKRGQNVTFRCDPISEHNRLYWYRQTLGQGPEFLTYFQNEAQLEKSRLLSDRFSAERPKGSFSTLEIQRTEQGDSAMYLCASSRGPEAFFGQGTRLTVV.